These 7 T cell receptor beta chains originate from one sample sequenced in a study of technical replicates of blood from a few donors. The protocol was immunoSEQ multiplex PCR, while the TCRdb copy is restricted to in-frame clones and leaves out a portion. The profile shows roughly 64,000 clones, 75% to 90% of them singletons. Sequenced material: PBMCs. The receptors originated from a human donor in good health. Some clones in this sample may be carry-over from other donors' samples.

V usage is TRBV27 and J usage is TRBJ2-7, with 10 nucleotides matching TRBD2. V trimming: 6 bases; J trimming: 3 bases; junction bases outside the gene matches: 8. Germline V CDR1 and CDR2: MNHEY, SMNVEV (reference sequence). This CDR3 has 15 residues. The CDR3 reads CASRYSAGGYYEQYF. In DNA, the CDR3 is TGTGCCAGCAGATACTCAGCGGGAGGGTACTACGAGCAGTACTTC.

The chain combines TRBV25-1 with TRBJ2-3; 8 bases agree with TRBD2. CDR1 is MGHDK and CDR2 is SYGVNS in the germline V gene. This CDR3 region has 14 residues. V lost 6 bases to trimming and J lost 7 bases; unmatched junction nucleotides: 9. The CDR3 loop reads CASSLSGGGNTQYF. In DNA form, the CDR3 reads TGTGCCAGCAGCCTAAGCGGGGGAGGGAATACGCAGTATTTT.

The gene calls are TRBV19 and TRBJ2-2; D may be TRBD1 (7 bases). Deletions cut 6 bases from V and 4 bases from J, with 18 bases between. Per germline, CDR1 LNHDA and CDR2 SQIVND (reference sequence). CDR3 length: 16 amino acids. CDR3 sequence: CASRPRRDSLTGELFF. CDR3 DNA: TGTGCCAGTAGACCAAGGAGGGACAGCCTCACCGGGGAGCTGTTTTTT.

The chain couples TRBV30 to TRBJ2-1; 9 bases match TRBD2. Germline CDR1 GTSNPN, CDR2 SVGIG (reference sequence). The trim removed 0 bases at V and 1 base at J, leaving 1 base unmatched. The CDR3 totals 15 residues. CDR3 nucleotide sequence: TGTGCCTGGAGTGTTAGCGGGAGTTCCTACAATGAGCAGTTCTTC. As protein: CAWSVSGSSYNEQFF.

The chain is built from TRBV5-4 and TRBJ2-7; 8 bases map to TRBD1. Trimming at V came to 3 bases and at J to 7 bases, leaving 12 bases not matched to a gene. The V gene's germline CDR1 is SGHNT and CDR2 YYREEE (reference sequence). The CDR3 consists of 15 residues. CDR3 nucleotides: TGTGCCAGCAGCTCCCGGACAGGGTCCCCCAGGGAGCAGTACTTC. Its protein is CASSSRTGSPREQYF.

The J gene is TRBJ1-1, the V gene TRBV5-1, with 8 bases that match TRBD1. From germline, CDR1 is SGHRS and CDR2 YFSETQ. The CDR3 has 12 amino acids. Trimming took 4 bases from V and 8 from J; bases not matched to a gene: 4. CDR3: CASSRGTGEAFF. DNA of the CDR3: TGCGCCAGCAGCAGGGGGACAGGAGAAGCTTTCTTT.

This clone showed up just once. This chain links TRBV9 with TRBJ1-1, with a weak D call TRBD1 (6 bases). The CDR3 covers 14 residues. V was clipped by 3 bases and J by 3 bases, with 12 bases between them. From germline, CDR1 is SGDLS and CDR2 YYNGEE. The CDR3 loop reads CASSAITGHTEAFF. CDR3 sequence (DNA): TGTGCCAGCAGCGCAATTACAGGGCACACTGAAGCTTTCTTT.